This T cell receptor (beta chain) was recorded in a study of radiation and T cells in renal cell carcinoma. Study background: Nephrectomy followed 15 Gy stereotactic body radiation by 4 weeks.

Time point here: blood 2 weeks post-SBRT. Treatment defined: 15 Gy SBRT to primary tumor, nephrectomy 4 weeks later. After SBRT, blood was collected at 2 and 4 weeks, plus baseline. This renal cell carcinoma was of the clear cell type. Study observations and caveats: In blood, top tumor clones expanded by 2 weeks, shrinking by 4.

The CDR3 sequence is 14 residues long. Germline CDR1 is SEHNR and CDR2 is FQNEAQ (reference sequence). The protocol was immunoSEQ multiplex PCR, while the TCRdb copy is restricted to in-frame clones and leaves out a portion. Among about 150,000 clones listed, about 87% were seen once. At least ten counts were recorded for this clone. Its antigen is currently unknown. Sequence at one end of the junction differs from germline and may be a read error. Other nucleotide sequences from this sample produce the same CDR3. The TCR comes from a woman aged 45-65 years with renal cell carcinoma. The J gene is TRBJ1-4, the V gene TRBV7-9; D unresolved. This sample comprised blood, obtained from a patient whose treatment included radiotherapy and nephrectomy. Here the CDR3 reads CASSQDLRSEKLFF. The CDR3 nucleotides are TGCGCCAGCAGCCAAGACCTACGGTCGGAAAAACTGTTTTTT.